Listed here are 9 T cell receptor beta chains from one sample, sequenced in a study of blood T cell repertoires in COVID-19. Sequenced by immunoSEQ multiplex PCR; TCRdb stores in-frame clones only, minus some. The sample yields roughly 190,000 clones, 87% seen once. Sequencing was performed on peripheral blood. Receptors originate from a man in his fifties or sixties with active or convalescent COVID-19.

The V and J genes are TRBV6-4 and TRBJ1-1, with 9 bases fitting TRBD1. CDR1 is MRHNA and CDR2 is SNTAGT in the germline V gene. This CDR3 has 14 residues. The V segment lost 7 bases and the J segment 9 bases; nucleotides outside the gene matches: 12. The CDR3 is CASTKPGQGKKAFF. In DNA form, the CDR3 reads TGTGCCAGCACAAAACCGGGACAGGGCAAAAAAGCTTTCTTT.

As DNA, the CDR3 is TGTGCCAGCAGCCAAGCAGGGGAGGATACGCAGTATTTT. It encodes CASSQAGEDTQYF. The chain links TRBV3-1 (or the pseudogene TRBV3-2) to TRBJ2-3, with D maybe TRBD1 (6 bases). Trimming took 1 base from V and 6 from J, leaving 8 bases between them. CDR1 and CDR2 (germline): LGHDT, YNNKEL (reference sequence). The CDR3 loop spans 13 amino acids.

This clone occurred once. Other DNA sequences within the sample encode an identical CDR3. In nucleotides, the CDR3 is TGTGCCAGCAGCCAAGCAGGTCAGCCCCAGCATTTT. This encodes CASSQAGQPQHF. The V and J genes are TRBV3-1 (or the pseudogene TRBV3-2) and TRBJ1-5; D unclear. The V gene's germline CDR1 is LGHDT and CDR2 YNNKEL (reference sequence). The length of the CDR3 is 12 residues. Trimming stripped 1 base from V and 6 bases from J, with 4 bases between.

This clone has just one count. This CDR3 is CASSFQDSTYSGNTIYF. The CDR3 DNA reads as TGTGCCAGCAGCTTTCAGGACAGTACATACTCTGGAAACACCATATATTTT. This chain links TRBV7-6 with TRBJ1-3; TRBD1 might be the D (6 bases). CDR3 size: 17 residues. Trimming removed 3 bases from V and 0 bases from J, with 15 bases in between. The germline CDR1 and CDR2 sequences are SGHVS and FNYEAQ.

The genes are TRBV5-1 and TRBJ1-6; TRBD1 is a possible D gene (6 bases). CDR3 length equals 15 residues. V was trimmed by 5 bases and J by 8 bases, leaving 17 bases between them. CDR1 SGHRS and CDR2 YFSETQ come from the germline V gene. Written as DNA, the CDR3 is TGCGCCAGCAGGACCACCCCACAGGGAGATTCACCCCTCCACTTT. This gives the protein CASRTTPQGDSPLHF.

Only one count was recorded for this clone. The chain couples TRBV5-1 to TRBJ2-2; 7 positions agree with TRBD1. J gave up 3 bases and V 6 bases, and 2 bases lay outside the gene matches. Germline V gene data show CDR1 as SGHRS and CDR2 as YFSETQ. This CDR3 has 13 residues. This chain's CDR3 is CASIGTDTGELFF. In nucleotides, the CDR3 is TGCGCCAGCATAGGGACAGACACCGGGGAGCTGTTTTTT.

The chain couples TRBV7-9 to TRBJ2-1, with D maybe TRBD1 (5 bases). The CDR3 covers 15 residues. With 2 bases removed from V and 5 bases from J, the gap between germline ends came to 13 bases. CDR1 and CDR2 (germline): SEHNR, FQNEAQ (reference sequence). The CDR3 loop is CASSLWNRRNNEQFF. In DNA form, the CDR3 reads TGTGCCAGCAGCTTATGGAACAGGCGAAACAATGAGCAGTTCTTC.

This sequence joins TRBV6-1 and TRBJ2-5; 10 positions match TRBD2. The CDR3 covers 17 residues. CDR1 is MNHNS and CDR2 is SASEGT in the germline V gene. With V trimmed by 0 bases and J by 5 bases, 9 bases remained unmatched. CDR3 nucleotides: TGTGCCAGCAGTGAAGCGATCAGCGGGGGGGCCTGGGAGACCCAGTACTTC. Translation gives CASSEAISGGAWETQYF.

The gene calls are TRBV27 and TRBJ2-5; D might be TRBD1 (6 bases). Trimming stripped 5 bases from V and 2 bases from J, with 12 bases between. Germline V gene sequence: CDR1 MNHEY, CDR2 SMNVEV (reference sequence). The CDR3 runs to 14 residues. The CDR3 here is CASSKGVRQETQYF. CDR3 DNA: TGTGCCAGCAGTAAGGGGGTGAGACAAGAGACCCAGTACTTC.